This entry describes one TCR beta chain. This clonotype was observed a few times. Its antigen is currently not known. No much larger clone is present one base from it, and per-base qualities are unavailable. The method behind the library was RACE. Sequencing used a NextSeq 500. During library preparation, unique molecular identifiers were attached to individual cDNA molecules so that TCRs could be counted in a quantitative, reproducible way. Each blood RNA sample was used to sequence both TCR alpha and TCR beta chains. The original pipeline was this. Samples had a median of roughly 99,000 TCRs, with a range from roughly 23,224 to 700,000. V, J and CDR3 annotation of the TCR reads was carried out using the Decombinator software suite. For PS versus PT1 abundance plots, all samples were subsampled to the same number of TCRs (28,000). Expanded TCRs were defined as absent before sensitization and observed at least eight times at the 2-week time point. The raw public reads went through TCRdb reprocessing: fastp at Q25, MiXCR clone calling, in-frame beta chains kept. Rows are combined by CDR3 protein, so each entry shows the most common genes and DNA. For this entry, the V and J calls and clone size follow TCRdb and not the study's own pipeline. The sample records roughly 200,000 distinct CDR3 sequences, roughly a quarter of which are singletons. The ten largest clones represent approximately 2.3% of the sample.

These data come from a study of human T cells and chemical hapten exposure (TCRdb year 2021). With respect to the entire study: For sensitization, 2% DPC in acetone was applied to an approximately 2 cm by approximately 2 cm area of upper inner arm skin. Patients additionally received weekly therapeutic DPC doses to the scalp throughout the approximately 25-week study period. Patch tests used Finn chambers with 0.01% DPC on the upper back, scored after 6 days by International Contact Dermatitis Research Group standards. The mostly female patient cohort included alopecia areata with under or over 50% scalp involvement, alopecia totalis and alopecia universalis. Libraries were pooled for sequencing, and variation in per-sample TCR yields was attributed mainly to small differences in library volumes within the pool. The study tracked peripheral blood TCR repertoire changes in vivo during primary and secondary sensitization to the hapten diphenylcyclopropenone (DPC) in alopecia patients. Blood was sampled from patients pre-sensitization (week 0) and at 2, 6 and about 24 weeks after DPC sensitization. Around 30 alopecia patients provided blood for TCR sequencing at one to four time points (pre-sensitization, 2, 6 and 24 weeks). The investigation overall reported the following: Significantly more large CDR3 similarity clusters were formed by expanded TCRs than by pre-sensitization or healthy control sets, consistent with antigen-driven responses. A positive correlation was found between the number of PT1 expanded TCRs and patch test score, with significance reached at thresholds 8, 16 and 32 but not 4. DPC sensitization did not change the number of TCRs with a frequency above 1 in 1000, and there was no evidence of changes in global repertoire structure. Repeated subsampling changed both the strength of the expansion versus patch-test correlation and the threshold at which the correlation became significant. Because every patient had alopecia, a presumed autoimmune disease, the patients' immune response might differ from that of healthy individuals.

Taken with the paper, the label for time point translates to: patch test 3, about 24 weeks after DPC sensitization. The sample's treatment or condition, from its label and the paper: therapeutic diphenylcyclopropenone sensitization with weekly scalp DPC. Blood at each patch-test visit was drawn before the patch test was applied. Patients were considered eligible if aged 18 to 70, diagnosed with alopecia and deemed suitable for DPC therapy, and patients were excluded if pregnant. Total RNA was extracted from unfractionated whole blood that had been collected in Tempus Blood RNA tubes. According to the germline V gene, CDR1 reads MNHEY and CDR2 reads SVGAGI. Trimmed from V: 5 bases; trimmed from J: 10 bases; junction bases lacking a gene match: 7. Including cysteine and phenylalanine, the CDR3 has 12 amino acids. Only the CDR3 DNA stays, 36 bases, in frame from base 1.

Source: whole blood, taken in connection with sensitization to the hapten diphenylcyclopropenone (DPC). This receptor was taken from a woman aged 40-49 years with alopecia areata. Some clones in this sample may be carry-over from other donors' samples. The chain is assembled from TRBV6-5 and TRBJ1-1; a stretch of 7 junction bases matches TRBD1. The CDR3 here reads CASSRQGRAAFF. The DNA reads as follows: TGTGCCAGCAGTAGACAGGGACGGGCAGCTTTCTTT.